Included here is one T cell receptor (beta chain) sequence, with context. This table comes from immunoSEQ multiplex PCR, and its TCRdb copy is limited to in-frame clones, with some not included. The sample lists tens of thousands of clones, 87% occurring once. The data belong to a study of blood T cell repertoires in COVID-19. This TCR was sampled from a man aged 55 to 70 with acute or convalescent COVID-19. Specimen: peripheral blood.

Here the CDR3 reads CASLGTGEDLDYGYTF. CDR3 sequence (DNA): TGTGCCAGTCTAGGGACAGGGGAGGATCTGGACTATGGCTACACCTTC. The chain couples TRBV19 to TRBJ1-2; 10 nucleotides line up with TRBD1. This CDR3 has 16 amino acids. V was pared by 8 bases and J by 3 bases, with 12 bases of the junction left unmatched. CDR1 and CDR2 (germline): LNHDA, SQIVND (reference sequence). Full variable domain (outside the CDR3, taken from reference TRBV19 and TRBJ1-2): DGGITQSPKYLFRKEGQNVTLSCEQNLNHDAMYWYRQDPGQGLRLIYYSQIVNDFQKGDIAEGYSVSREKKESFPLTVTSAQKNPTAFYLCASLGTGEDLDYGYTFGSGTRLTVV.